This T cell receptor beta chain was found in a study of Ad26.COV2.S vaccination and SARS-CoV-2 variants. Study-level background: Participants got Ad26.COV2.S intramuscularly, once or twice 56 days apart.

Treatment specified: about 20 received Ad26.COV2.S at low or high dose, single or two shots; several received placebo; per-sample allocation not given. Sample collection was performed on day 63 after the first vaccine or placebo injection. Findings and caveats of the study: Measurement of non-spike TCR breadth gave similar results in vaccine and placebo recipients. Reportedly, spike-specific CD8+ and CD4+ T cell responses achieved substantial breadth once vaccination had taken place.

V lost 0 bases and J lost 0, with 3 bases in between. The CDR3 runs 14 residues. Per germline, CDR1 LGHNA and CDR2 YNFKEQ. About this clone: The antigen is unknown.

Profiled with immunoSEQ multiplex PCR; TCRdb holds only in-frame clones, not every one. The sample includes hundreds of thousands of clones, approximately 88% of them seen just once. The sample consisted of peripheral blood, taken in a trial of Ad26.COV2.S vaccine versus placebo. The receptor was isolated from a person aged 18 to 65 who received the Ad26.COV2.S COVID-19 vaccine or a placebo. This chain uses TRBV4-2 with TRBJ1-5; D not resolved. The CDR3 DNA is TGTGCCAGCAGCCAAGACTATAGCAATCAGCCCCAGCATTTT. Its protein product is CASSQDYSNQPQHF.